The 8 T cell receptor beta chains given below trace back to one sample, sequenced in a study of identical twins. A single record per CDR3 protein comes from TCRdb applying MiXCR to the 5' RACE reads. The sample has about 890,000 distinct CDR3 sequences; around 12% are singletons. The sample was also reused in another study, on yellow fever vaccine responses in identical twins.

Sequencing used PBMCs. The receptors come from a woman aged 18 to 35 in good health.

The J gene is TRBJ1-6, the V gene TRBV11-2, with a weak D call TRBD1 (6 bases). CDR3 length equals 15 residues. Trimming left V 6 bases short and J 9 bases short, with 18 bases between. The germline CDR1 and CDR2 sequences are SGHAT and FQNNGV. The DNA of the CDR3 is TGTGCCAGCAGTGAAGGGTCCAGGGGAGTTTCACCCCTCCACTTT. The encoded protein is CASSEGSRGVSPLHF.

This clonotype was detected ten times or more. The genes are TRBV6-1 and TRBJ1-5, with D unclear. The CDR3 is 13 amino acids. CDR1 and CDR2 from the germline V gene are MNHNS and SASEGT. Trimming pared 6 bases from V and 3 bases from J, leaving 9 bases between. CDR3 sequence: CASSITFNQPQHF. The CDR3, as DNA: TGTGCCAGCAGCATAACCTTCAATCAGCCCCAGCATTTT.

The genes are TRBV5-1 and TRBJ2-5, with 7 bases lining up with TRBD1. The CDR3 is made up of 16 amino acids. Trimming took 3 bases from V and 4 from J; bases not matched to a gene: 12. Germline V gene data show CDR1 as SGHRS and CDR2 as YFSETQ. The CDR3 DNA reads TGCGCCAGCAGCTATTACCCGGGACAGTCGGGAGAGACCCAGTACTTC. Protein sequence: CASSYYPGQSGETQYF.

The sample holds many counts of this clonotype. The V call is TRBV12-3 or TRBV12-4, the J call TRBJ2-2; no definite D call. The length of the CDR3 is 14 residues. The ends were cut back, 3 bases at V and 2 bases at J, with 7 bases in the middle. The CDR3 sequence is CASSFLSNTGELFF. The DNA of the CDR3 is TGTGCCAGCAGTTTTCTTTCAAACACCGGGGAGCTGTTTTTT.

This clonotype was counted at least ten times. V is TRBV28 and J is TRBJ1-5; D gene uncertain. CDR1 is MDHEN and CDR2 is SYDVKM in the germline V gene. The V and J ends lost 6 bases and 0 bases respectively, with 15 bases between them. The CDR3 is 16 amino acids. The CDR3 DNA sequence: TGTGCCAGCAGCAGCCGGGTTGGTTATAGCAATCAGCCCCAGCATTTT. Translation: CASSSRVGYSNQPQHF.

V usage is TRBV20-1 and J usage is TRBJ2-6; D possibly corresponds to TRBD2 (6 bases). This CDR3 is built from 14 residues. CDR1 and CDR2 (germline): DFQATT, SNEGSKA (reference sequence). The germline V and J ends were trimmed by 5 bases and 0 bases, with 8 bases remaining between them. CDR3 sequence (DNA): TGCAGTGCTTTCGGGAGCTCTGGGGCCAACGTCCTGACTTTC. It codes for CSAFGSSGANVLTF.

This sequence joins TRBV28 and TRBJ2-3; maybe TRBD2 (6 bases). V lost 7 bases and J 2 bases, leaving 16 bases between the germline ends. Germline V gene data show CDR1 as MDHEN and CDR2 as SYDVKM. This CDR3 comprises 15 residues. The CDR3 is CASTRGGAFTDTQYF. The DNA of the CDR3 is TGTGCCAGCACTCGCGGCGGGGCGTTCACAGATACGCAGTATTTT.

The chain recombines TRBV7-9 with TRBJ2-1; TRBD1 matches at 8 bases. V lost 6 bases, J lost 1 base, and 5 bases stayed unmatched. Looked up from germline, CDR1 is SEHNR and CDR2 is FQNEAQ (reference sequence). CDR3 length equals 15 residues. The CDR3 bases are TGTGCCAGCAGATACAGGGACAGGTCCTACAATGAGCAGTTCTTC. Translation: CASRYRDRSYNEQFF. Based on the CDR3 plus reference TRBV7-9 and TRBJ2-1, the full variable domain is DTGVSQNPRHKITKRGQNVTFRCDPISEHNRLYWYRQTLGQGPEFLTYFQNEAQLEKSRLLSDRFSAERPKGSFSTLEIQRTEQGDSAMYLCASRYRDRSYNEQFFGPGTRLTVL.